The rows below give T cell receptor beta chains drawn from one sample of a study of cytomegalovirus exposure and HLA in healthy donors. Sequencing was performed with immunoSEQ multiplex PCR; in TCRdb, only in-frame clones are kept and a portion is missing. The sample has about 110,000 clones, approximately 81% seen once. Sequenced: PBMCs. Receptors originate from a woman in her thirties in good health and CMV-seronegative. The CDR3 runs from the conserved cysteine through the conserved F or W. Fields, in order: J gene, D gene, clone size, V gene, CDR3 protein, CDR3 DNA. D genes are given only for firm matches. Size values are once, few and many counts, or a class for expanded clones, and some rows have none.

>TRBJ2-5|TRBD2|NA|TRBV2
CASSERHWTSTYSQETQYF
TGTGCCAGCAGTGAGAGGCACTGGACTAGCACATACTCACAAGAGACCCAGTACTTC
>TRBJ1-1|TRBD1|once|TRBV7-9
CASSFGMDRSAFF
TGTGCCAGCAGCTTCGGGATGGACAGGAGTGCTTTCTTT
>TRBJ2-7|TRBD1|NA|TRBV5-1
CASSLPGQGSYEQYF
TGCGCCAGCAGCTTGCCGGGACAGGGCAGCTACGAGCAGTACTTC
>TRBJ1-2|TRBD1|once|TRBV27
CASSLTGGVFYGYTF
TGTGCCAGCAGTTTGACAGGGGGCGTCTTCTATGGCTACACCTTC
>TRBJ2-7|NA|NA|TRBV28
CASRPRVFYEQYF
TGTGCCAGCAGGCCGAGGGTATTCTACGAGCAGTACTTC
>TRBJ2-3|TRBD2|NA|TRBV11-2
CASSLTGTTVDTQYF
TGTGCCAGCAGCTTAACCGGGACTACCGTGGATACGCAGTATTTT
>TRBJ1-1|TRBD1|NA|TRBV4-3
CASSQARDSSPARTFF
TGCGCCAGCAGCCAAGCCCGGGACAGTTCACCGGCCCGAACTTTCTTT
>TRBJ2-7|NA|NA|TRBV5-1
CASSLGTSNGGSYEQYF
TGCGCCAGCAGCCTGGGCACTTCTAATGGCGGCAGCTACGAGCAGTACTTC
>TRBJ1-4|NA|NA|TRBV5-1
CASSLEGGTNEKLFF
TGCGCCAGCAGCTTGGAAGGCGGGACCAATGAAAAACTGTTTTTT
>TRBJ2-1|NA|once|TRBV7-2
CASSFLAPNEQFF
TGTGCCAGCAGCTTTCTAGCTCCCAATGAGCAGTTCTTC
>TRBJ1-1|NA|once|TRBV7-9
CASSSRGEAFF
TGTGCCAGCAGCTCCAGGGGTGAAGCTTTCTTT
>TRBJ1-1|NA|few|TRBV5-5
CASSLLQGRTEAFF
TGTGCCAGCAGCTTGCTGCAGGGCAGGACTGAAGCTTTCTTT
>TRBJ1-5|NA|NA|TRBV7-8
CASSLQGLAQPQHF
TGTGCCAGCAGCTTACAGGGGCTGGCGCAGCCCCAGCATTTT
>TRBJ2-2|NA|NA|TRBV9
CASSARQGHTGELFF
TGTGCCAGCAGCGCTAGGCAGGGGCACACCGGGGAGCTGTTTTTT
>TRBJ2-1|TRBD1|NA|TRBV7-6
CASSLGTGAPPSYNEQFF
TGTGCCAGCAGCTTAGGCACAGGGGCCCCGCCCTCCTACAATGAGCAGTTCTTC
>TRBJ1-2|TRBD1|NA|TRBV19
CASSPTDRGIVGYGYTF
TGTGCCAGTAGCCCCACGGACAGGGGGATTGTTGGATATGGCTACACCTTC
>TRBJ2-5|NA|NA|TRBV5-4
CASSLISGSQETQYF
TGTGCCAGCAGCTTGATAAGCGGGTCTCAAGAGACCCAGTACTTC
>TRBJ2-5|NA|NA|TRBV7-8
CASRLNSARETQYF
TGTGCCAGCAGGTTAAATAGCGCGAGGGAGACCCAGTACTTC
>TRBJ2-2|TRBD2|NA|TRBV7-3
CASSPTSGRAGELFF
TGTGCCAGCAGCCCGACTAGCGGGAGGGCCGGGGAGCTGTTTTTT
>TRBJ2-6|NA|NA|TRBV7-6
CASSLEAAAGANVLTF
TGTGCCAGCAGCTTAGAGGCGGCGGCTGGGGCCAACGTCCTGACTTTC
>TRBJ2-1|NA|NA|TRBV7-9
CSSSHIEQFF
TGTTCCAGCAGCCACATTGAGCAGTTCTTC
>TRBJ1-5|TRBD1|NA|TRBV10-3
CATRQGRQPQHF
TGTGCCACCCGACAGGGGCGGCAGCCCCAGCATTTT
>TRBJ1-1|TRBD1|NA|TRBV19
CASSIGVGQGLYEAFF
TGTGCCAGTAGTATAGGGGTGGGACAGGGGCTATATGAAGCTTTCTTT
>TRBJ2-1|TRBD2|NA|TRBV4-2
CASSPSGIVGEQFF
TGTGCCAGCAGCCCTAGCGGGATTGTAGGTGAGCAGTTCTTC
>TRBJ1-2|NA|NA|TRBV2
CASSWAESYTF
TGTGCCAGCAGTTGGGCCGAAAGCTACACCTTC
>TRBJ1-2|NA|NA|TRBV30
CAWSLSYGYTF
TGTGCCTGGAGTTTGAGCTATGGCTACACCTTC
>TRBJ2-3|NA|NA|TRBV6-5
CATAVAFSSTDTQYF
TGTGCCACCGCCGTAGCGTTCTCAAGCACAGATACGCAGTATTTT
>TRBJ2-7|NA|NA|TRBV25-1
CASSGTVYEQYF
TGTGCCAGCAGCGGGACTGTTTACGAGCAGTACTTC
>TRBJ2-5|NA|NA|TRBV4-3
CASSQLGREETQYF
TGCGCCAGCAGCCAGTTAGGCAGGGAAGAGACCCAGTACTTC
>TRBJ2-2|NA|NA|TRBV18
CASSPTRGEANTGELFF
TGTGCCAGCTCACCAACCAGGGGGGAAGCGAACACCGGGGAGCTGTTTTTT
>TRBJ2-1|TRBD2|NA|TRBV5-4
CASSLGSRGSSPYNEQFF
TGTGCCAGCAGCTTGGGGTCGCGCGGGAGTTCTCCCTACAATGAGCAGTTCTTC
>TRBJ2-1|NA|few|TRBV4-2
CASSQVLGLYNEQFF
TGTGCCAGCAGCCAAGTATTGGGACTTTACAATGAGCAGTTCTTC
>TRBJ1-1|NA|NA|TRBV18
CASSRGDGDAFIRAFF
TGTGCCAGCTCGCGGGGGGATGGGGACGCCTTTATCAGAGCTTTCTTT
>TRBJ1-1|NA|NA|TRBV14
CASSQEGLLAFF
TGTGCCAGCAGCCAAGAAGGACTTCTCGCTTTCTTT
>TRBJ1-5|NA|NA|TRBV6-6
CASSYEDSNQPQHF
TGTGCCAGCAGTTACGAGGATAGCAATCAGCCCCAGCATTTT
>TRBJ2-3|TRBD1|NA|TRBV5-4
CASNPGQGRTDTQYF
TGTGCCAGCAACCCGGGACAGGGGCGCACAGATACGCAGTATTTT
>TRBJ2-7|TRBD2|NA|TRBV6-6
CASSPGTSATSYEQYF
TGTGCCAGCAGTCCCGGGACTAGCGCAACCTCCTACGAGCAGTACTTC
>TRBJ1-1|NA|NA|TRBV6-5
CASKRGQTEAFF
TGTGCCAGCAAAAGGGGCCAGACTGAAGCTTTCTTT
>TRBJ2-1|NA|NA|TRBV10-1
CASSDYSSYNEQFF
TGCGCCAGCAGTGACTACAGCTCCTACAATGAGCAGTTCTTC
>TRBJ1-3|NA|NA|TRBV19
CASSPGSGHGNTIYF
TGTGCCAGTAGTCCGGGATCAGGCCACGGAAACACCATATATTTT